This T cell receptor (beta chain) originates from a study of vaccination and CD4 T cells after COVID-19 (dated by TCRdb to the early 2020s). In the study overall: SARS-CoV-2 positivity had been established in the convalescent patients by nasal swab PCR, and mild disease was recorded in several of these patients and severe disease in one. In the convalescent cohort there were six males and four females, among whom were two Hispanic individuals, seven Caucasians, two Asians and one multiracial person. Participants received two doses of either the Pfizer-BioNTech BNT162b2 vaccine (n=8) or the Moderna mRNA-1273 vaccine (n=2). Post-COVID blood samples from convalescent patients were collected a median of roughly 100 days after diagnosis, with a range of about 30 to 170 days. The time from the second vaccine dose to post-vaccine blood sampling had a median of around 72 days and ranged from about 12 to 241 days. Culture stimuli were overlapping spike peptide pools from SARS-CoV-2 and from the common cold coronaviruses HCoV-NL63, HCoV-OC43 and HCoV-229E. As controls, cultures received a CEFX viral epitope pool (the positive control), an HIV-1 Nef peptide pool (the negative control), or no peptide at all. In under twelve COVID-19 convalescent patients and a few infection-naive healthy vaccine recipients, researchers compared the spike-specific CD4+ TCR repertoire from before mRNA vaccination with the repertoire from after. The study at large found these results: In convalescent patients, a median about 86% of post-vaccine SARS-CoV-2-reactive clones were detected only after vaccination, suggesting vaccine-specific priming. In convalescent patients, nearly all vaccine-specific clones (304 of 307) were found to be mono-reactive for SARS-CoV-2 spike rather than cross-reactive with common cold coronaviruses. Relatively few convalescent patients were included in the study, and early timepoints after natural infection were not analyzed. An increase in the median number of SARS-CoV-2-reactive clonotypes from more than 20 after infection to roughly 39 after vaccination was observed, but the change was not found to be significant.

The label giving this sample's treatment or condition can be read as: roughly 10-day PBMC culture with coronavirus spike peptide pools or control peptides (ViraFEST assay). The ViraFEST assay was used in the study, in which antigen-specific T cells were expanded with peptide pools and expanded clonotypes were subsequently identified by TCR sequencing. The convalescent patients' positive SARS-CoV-2 PCR tests fell between March and December 2020, which was before the Alpha, Beta and Delta variants emerged in the United States. Approximately 2.1 million PBMCs per well were cultured in IMDM with approximately 4.9% human AB serum and about 9.2 IU/ml IL-2, plus 10 ug/ml peptide pools. Half of the culture medium was replaced with fresh IL-2-containing medium on days 3 and 7. After 10 days of culture, CD4+ T cells were isolated by negative selection with the EasySep CD4+ T cell isolation kit. Ficoll-Paque Plus gradient centrifugation was used to isolate PBMCs from whole blood, and the isolated PBMCs were then either used fresh or cryopreserved at -140C. In general, triplicate wells were set up for every culture condition.

This clonotype was recorded only once. Its antigen is still unknown. No base quality values were provided; no much bigger clone lies one nucleotide off. Evidence from a single read is weak. The library came from PCR. DNA from cultured CD4+ T cells underwent TCR sequencing with the Oncomine TCR Beta short-read assay at the Johns Hopkins FTIC core. The QIAamp micro DNA kit was used to extract genomic DNA from the cultured CD4+ T cells. Oncomine TCR Beta libraries made from cultured CD4+ T cells were pooled using unique dual indexes and sequenced on an Illumina iSeq 100. On the study's bioinformatics: Non-productive sequences were filtered out, and CDR3s that did not start with C, did not end with F or W, or were shorter than 7 amino acids were discarded. The MANAFEST web application was used to identify antigen-specific clonotypes by comparing peptide-stimulated wells against reference wells and other culture wells. Positive clones required FDR below 0.05, an odds ratio above 5, and productive frequency above 0.1% in at least two of three replicate wells. Cross-reactive clonotypes were defined as significantly expanded in both SARS-CoV-2 spike wells and at least one common cold coronavirus spike condition. Similarity between CDR3 sequences was evaluated in R version 3.6.1 using Levenshtein distances (stringdist) and unrooted phylogenetic trees (ape). The raw public data were reprocessed by TCRdb itself: fastp quality trimming at Q25, MiXCR clonotype calling, in-frame beta chains only. CDR3 protein sequences are deduplicated, and each keeps its most common genes and DNA. The V and J calls and clone size come from TCRdb's table, not from the authors' own analysis. Here the sample has just over 20,000 distinct CDR3 sequences; about 52% occur a single time. The top ten constitute approximately 4.6% of the sample.

This clonotype was obtained from a human donor who had recovered from COVID-19. Sequenced: CD4+ T cells from blood, cultured in vitro.

The CDR3 reads as follows: CASSSRGKSGGYNEQFF. The bases are TGTGCCAGCAGCTCCCGGGGGAAAAGCGGGGGCTACAATGAGCAGTTCTTC. This chain joins TRBV7-9 to TRBJ2-1, with 8 central nucleotides matching TRBD2. Taken from cysteine to phenylalanine, the CDR3 has 17 residues. The kept DNA is CDR3 alone, 51 bases in frame from the first base. Trimmed from V: 4 bases; trimmed from J: 3 bases; junction bases lacking a gene match: 11. Per the germline V gene (reference sequence), SEHNR is the CDR1 and FQNEAQ is the CDR2.